Listed below are T cell receptor beta chains from one sample, sequenced in a study of neurological immune-mediated disorders. TCRdb reprocessed the 5' RACE reads with MiXCR, giving one entry per CDR3 protein. The sample has some 65,000 distinct CDR3 sequences, approximately 4.1% seen once. Sequencing was performed on PBMCs. The receptors stem from a man aged 50-59 years with multiple sclerosis. CDR3s include the opening cysteine and the closing phenylalanine or tryptophan. D genes are given only for firm matches. Only some rows state a clone size, as once, few, many or a class for expanded clones.

cdr3_nt: TGCGCCAGCAGCTCCCCCAGGGTAGCCTCAGATACGCAGTATTTT
cdr3_aa: CASSSPRVASDTQYF
v_call: TRBV4-1
clone_size: many
d_call: .
j_call: TRBJ2-3

cdr3_nt: TGTGCCAGCAGTTTAGCGTTGAGGACCAATTCACCCCTCCACTTT
cdr3_aa: CASSLALRTNSPLHF
v_call: TRBV12-3/TRBV12-4
clone_size: .
d_call: .
j_call: TRBJ1-6

cdr3_nt: TGTGCCATCACCGGGGCCACCTACAATGAGCAGTTCTTC
cdr3_aa: CAITGATYNEQFF
v_call: TRBV10-3
clone_size: many
d_call: .
j_call: TRBJ2-1

cdr3_nt: TGTGCCACCAGTGACTCCCGGGGAACTGAAGCTTTCTTT
cdr3_aa: CATSDSRGTEAFF
v_call: TRBV24-1
clone_size: many
d_call: .
j_call: TRBJ1-1

cdr3_nt: TGTGCCAGCAGCCACGAAGGACAGGGGAGCTACACCTTC
cdr3_aa: CASSHEGQGSYTF
v_call: TRBV3-1
clone_size: many
d_call: TRBD1
j_call: TRBJ1-2

cdr3_nt: TGTGCCAGCAGCGAAGGACTAGCGGGGGGAAAAGAGACCCAGTACTTC
cdr3_aa: CASSEGLAGGKETQYF
v_call: TRBV9
clone_size: .
d_call: TRBD2
j_call: TRBJ2-5

cdr3_nt: TGTGCCAGCAGCGCCGTAGGGGGTCAGGAAAAACTGTTTTTT
cdr3_aa: CASSAVGGQEKLFF
v_call: TRBV7-3
clone_size: many
d_call: .
j_call: TRBJ1-4

cdr3_nt: TGCAGTGCTAGAGCCATCAAAAGGACTTTTCAGCCCCAGAATTTT
cdr3_aa: CSARAIKRTFQPQNF
v_call: TRBV20-1
clone_size: few
d_call: .
j_call: TRBJ1-5

cdr3_nt: TGTGCCATCAGTCGGAACCCTGGGGCAGCTAGCACAGATACGCAGTATTTT
cdr3_aa: CAISRNPGAASTDTQYF
v_call: TRBV6-1
clone_size: few
d_call: .
j_call: TRBJ2-3

cdr3_nt: TGTGCCAGCAGCGTAGTAACAGGTGGCACTGAAGCTTTCTTT
cdr3_aa: CASSVVTGGTEAFF
v_call: TRBV9
clone_size: many
d_call: .
j_call: TRBJ1-1

cdr3_nt: TGCAGTGCTAGAGATCTTCGCTCAGGGGGCACGGGCAATGAGCAGTTCTTC
cdr3_aa: CSARDLRSGGTGNEQFF
v_call: TRBV20-1
clone_size: many
d_call: TRBD1
j_call: TRBJ2-1

cdr3_nt: TGTGCCAGCTACGTCCCGGGACAGGGGTTCAATGAGCAGTTCTTC
cdr3_aa: CASYVPGQGFNEQFF
v_call: TRBV2
clone_size: many
d_call: TRBD1
j_call: TRBJ2-1

cdr3_nt: TGCGCCAGCAGCCAAACCTCTAGCGTAGGAACAGATACGCAGTATTTT
cdr3_aa: CASSQTSSVGTDTQYF
v_call: TRBV4-1
clone_size: many
d_call: .
j_call: TRBJ2-3

cdr3_nt: TGTGCCAGCAGCTCCCCCCCGCGGGTCTATGGCTACACCTTC
cdr3_aa: CASSSPPRVYGYTF
v_call: TRBV7-2
clone_size: many
d_call: .
j_call: TRBJ1-2

cdr3_nt: TGCAGTGCTAGAACCCCAGACAGGGAGTATGGCTACACCTTC
cdr3_aa: CSARTPDREYGYTF
v_call: TRBV20-1
clone_size: few
d_call: TRBD1
j_call: TRBJ1-2

cdr3_nt: TGTGCCAGCAGCTCAGGGGCCCCTGGGGCCAACGTCCTGACTTTC
cdr3_aa: CASSSGAPGANVLTF
v_call: TRBV7-9
clone_size: many
d_call: .
j_call: TRBJ2-6

cdr3_nt: TGTGCCACCAGCCCGTATTCAGGCACAGATACGCAGTATTTT
cdr3_aa: CATSPYSGTDTQYF
v_call: TRBV15
clone_size: many
d_call: .
j_call: TRBJ2-3

cdr3_nt: TGTGCCACCACGGGGGAAGGCTACACCTTC
cdr3_aa: CATTGEGYTF
v_call: TRBV24-1
clone_size: many
d_call: .
j_call: TRBJ1-2

cdr3_nt: TGTGCCAGCAGCCAAGATGACGGGCGCCTGAACACTGAAGCTTTCTTT
cdr3_aa: CASSQDDGRLNTEAFF
v_call: TRBV4-2
clone_size: many
d_call: .
j_call: TRBJ1-1

cdr3_nt: TGCGCCAGCAGCCAACGTGACAGGGGGAGCACCGGGGAGCTGTTTTTT
cdr3_aa: CASSQRDRGSTGELFF
v_call: TRBV4-1
clone_size: many
d_call: TRBD1
j_call: TRBJ2-2